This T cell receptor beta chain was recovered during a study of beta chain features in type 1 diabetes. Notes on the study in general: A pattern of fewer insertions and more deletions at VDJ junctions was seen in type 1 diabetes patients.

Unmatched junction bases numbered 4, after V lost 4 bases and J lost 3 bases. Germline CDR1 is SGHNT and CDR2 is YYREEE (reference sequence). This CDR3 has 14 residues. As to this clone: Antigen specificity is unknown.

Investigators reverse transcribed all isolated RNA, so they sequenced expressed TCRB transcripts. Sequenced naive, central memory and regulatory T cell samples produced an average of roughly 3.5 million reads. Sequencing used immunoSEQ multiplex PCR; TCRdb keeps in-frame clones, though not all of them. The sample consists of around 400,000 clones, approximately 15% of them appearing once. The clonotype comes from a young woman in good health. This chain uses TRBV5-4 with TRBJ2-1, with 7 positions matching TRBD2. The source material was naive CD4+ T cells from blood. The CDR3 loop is CASSGAGVYNEQFF. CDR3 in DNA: TGTGCCAGCAGCGGGGCGGGAGTCTACAATGAGCAGTTCTTC.